This is a list of T cell receptor beta chains from one sample in a study of graft-versus-host responses after intestinal transplantation. Their cognate antigens are unknown. The data were produced by immunoSEQ multiplex PCR, yet TCRdb's version contains in-frame clones alone and is incomplete. The table includes 90,000 to 150,000 clones, approximately 95% detected once. Sequences were derived from unstimulated CD8+ T cells sorted from spleen or lymph node cells, sampled before intestinal transplant. Every receptor here comes from a human donor who received an intestinal transplant. The CDR3 runs from the conserved cysteine through the conserved F or W. D genes are given only for firm matches. Clone size is not always given. Where it is, it says once, few, many or a class for expanded clones.

>-|-|TRBJ2-5|TRBV13
CASSLASIWETQYF
TGTGCCAGCAGCTTAGCCTCCATTTGGGAGACCCAGTACTTC
>-|once|TRBJ1-1|TRBV28
CASSSNRPPNTEAFF
TGTGCCAGCAGCTCTAATAGGCCACCGAACACTGAAGCTTTCTTT
>-|-|TRBJ2-7|TRBV4-1
CASSPEVGRSYEQYF
TGCGCCAGCAGCCCAGAGGTAGGACGGAGCTACGAGCAGTACTTC
>TRBD2|-|TRBJ2-7|TRBV28
CASSALAGGPYEQYF
TGTGCCAGCAGTGCGCTAGCGGGAGGGCCATACGAGCAGTACTTC
>-|once|TRBJ1-1|TRBV28
CASNLAEDTEAFF
TGTGCCAGCAATCTTGCAGAGGACACTGAAGCTTTCTTT
>-|once|TRBJ2-1|TRBV7-9
CASSWGAERSTSDWREQFF
TGTGCCAGCAGCTGGGGGGCAGAACGGTCTACTAGCGACTGGAGGGAGCAGTTCTTC
>TRBD2|-|TRBJ2-1|TRBV4-2
CASSQEEGGGGDNEQFF
TGTGCCAGCAGCCAAGAAGAGGGAGGCGGGGGAGACAATGAGCAGTTCTTC
>-|-|TRBJ2-7|TRBV6-5
CASSEVGRREQYF
TGTGCCAGCAGTGAAGTTGGGCGGCGCGAGCAGTACTTC
>TRBD2|-|TRBJ2-3|TRBV4-2
CASSQERTRPTDTQYF
TGTGCCAGCAGCCAAGAAAGGACTAGGCCCACAGATACGCAGTATTTT
>-|-|TRBJ2-7|TRBV27
CASSLQLASYEQYF
TGTGCCAGCAGTTTACAGCTAGCCTCCTACGAGCAGTACTTC
>-|once|TRBJ2-1|TRBV19
CASSILQGPEQFF
TGTGCCAGTAGTATACTACAGGGCCCTGAGCAGTTCTTC
>TRBD2|-|TRBJ2-7|TRBV9
CASSVDRAGDLPSYEQYF
TGTGCCAGCAGCGTAGATCGAGCGGGAGATTTGCCCTCCTACGAGCAGTACTTC
>-|-|TRBJ2-5|TRBV4-1
CASSQVGDQETQYF
TGCGCCAGCAGCCAAGTAGGCGACCAAGAGACCCAGTACTTC
>-|-|TRBJ1-1|TRBV4-1
CASSQDRQGRFEAFF
TGCGCCAGCAGCCAAGATCGGCAGGGCAGATTTGAAGCTTTCTTT
>-|once|TRBJ1-1|TRBV27
CASSLSPPGPTEAFF
TGTGCCAGCAGTTTATCTCCGCCCGGGCCCACTGAAGCTTTCTTT
>TRBD1|-|TRBJ2-5|TRBV27
CASSRVRTGGFETQYF
TGTGCCAGCAGTAGGGTTAGGACAGGGGGCTTCGAGACCCAGTACTTC
>-|-|TRBJ2-6|TRBV6-1
CASSEEVFSGANVLTF
TGTGCCAGCAGTGAAGAAGTATTCTCTGGGGCCAACGTCCTGACTTTC
>-|-|TRBJ2-1|TRBV6-5
CASSYNSLVEQFF
TGTGCCAGCAGTTACAACAGCCTGGTTGAGCAGTTCTTC
>-|-|TRBJ1-2|TRBV9
CASSVETDINYGYTF
TGTGCCAGCAGCGTAGAAACAGACATTAACTATGGCTACACCTTC
>TRBD2|-|TRBJ2-1|TRBV10-2
CASSESQGLAESSSYNEQFF
TGCGCCAGCAGTGAGTCTCAAGGACTAGCGGAGTCAAGCTCCTACAATGAGCAGTTCTTC
>TRBD1|-|TRBJ2-7|TRBV5-4
CASSISGQGNYEQYF
TGTGCCAGCAGCATCTCGGGACAGGGAAACTACGAGCAGTACTTC
>-|-|TRBJ2-1|TRBV4-1
CASSQAEWDEQFF
TGCGCCAGCAGCCAAGCCGAGTGGGATGAGCAGTTCTTC
>TRBD2|-|TRBJ2-1|TRBV28
CASSFLPSGNEQFF
TGTGCCAGCAGTTTTCTTCCTAGCGGCAATGAGCAGTTCTTC
>-|-|TRBJ1-2|TRBV5-6
CASSLGRTNYGYTF
TGTGCCAGCAGCTTGGGCAGGACTAACTATGGCTACACCTTC
>TRBD1|-|TRBJ2-7|TRBV9
CASSSDRGPYEQYF
TGTGCCAGCAGCTCAGACAGGGGCCCCTACGAGCAGTACTTC
>-|-|TRBJ1-3|TRBV28
CASSFEGNTIYF
TGTGCCAGCAGTTTTGAGGGAAACACCATATATTTT
>-|-|TRBJ1-2|TRBV6-5
CASSFYGDYGYTF
TGTGCCAGCAGTTTTTATGGAGACTATGGCTACACCTTC
>-|-|TRBJ1-2|TRBV5-1
CASSSTGSSSYGYTF
TGCGCCAGCAGCTCCACAGGGAGCAGTAGCTATGGCTACACCTTC
>-|-|TRBJ2-1|TRBV28
CASSYDLPNEQFF
TGTGCCAGCAGTTATGACCTACCAAATGAGCAGTTCTTC
>TRBD2|-|TRBJ2-3|TRBV4-2
CASRERERWTDTQYF
TGTGCCAGCAGAGAGCGGGAGAGGTGGACAGATACGCAGTATTTT
>-|-|TRBJ2-1|TRBV6-6
CASSYSSGSYNEQFF
TGTGCCAGCAGTTACTCTAGCGGCTCCTACAATGAGCAGTTCTTC
>-|-|TRBJ2-3|TRBV18
CASSPQGFESTDTQYF
TGTGCCAGCTCACCCCAGGGTTTCGAAAGCACAGATACGCAGTATTTT
>-|-|TRBJ2-7|TRBV6-6
CASSYPPGGRDEQYF
TGTGCTAGCAGTTATCCTCCTGGGGGTCGCGACGAGCAGTACTTC
>-|-|TRBJ1-6|TRBV4-1
CASSTEGRLDSPLHF
TGCGCCAGCAGCACAGAGGGGAGGTTGGATTCACCCCTCCACTTT
>-|once|TRBJ1-6|TRBV25-1
CASSAQTNSPLHF
TGTGCCAGCAGTGCCCAAACTAATTCACCCCTCCACTTT
>-|-|TRBJ1-6|TRBV4-1
CASSHGHGGTYNSPLHF
TGCGCCAGCAGCCACGGGCACGGGGGCACCTATAATTCACCCCTCCACTTT
>-|once|TRBJ1-2|TRBV9
CASSVAENLRGTHQGYTF
TGTGCCAGCAGCGTAGCGGAAAATCTCCGAGGAACCCACCAGGGCTACACCTTC
>-|once|TRBJ1-5|TRBV27
CASSSDSYSNQPQHF
TGTGCCAGCAGCTCGGACAGTTATAGCAATCAGCCCCAGCATTTT
>-|once|TRBJ1-4|TRBV7-9
CASSLAGWGNEKLFF
TGTGCCAGCAGCTTAGCCGGCTGGGGGAATGAAAAACTGTTTTTT
>-|-|TRBJ2-6|TRBV6-4
CASSDSAGASGANVLTF
TGTGCCAGCAGTGACTCGGCAGGGGCCTCTGGGGCCAACGTCCTGACTTTC
>-|-|TRBJ2-7|TRBV4-1
CASSQDHSVGWTYEQYF
TGCGCCAGCAGCCAAGACCACTCGGTAGGGTGGACCTACGAGCAGTACTTC
>-|-|TRBJ2-7|TRBV9
CASSEGPHSSYEQYF
TGTGCCAGCAGCGAGGGACCCCATAGCTCCTACGAGCAGTACTTC
>-|-|TRBJ2-3|TRBV4-1
CASSLLSASTDTQYF
TGCGCCAGCAGCTTACTTAGCGCTAGCACAGATACGCAGTATTTT
>-|-|TRBJ2-1|TRBV28
CASSIPTVGSNEQFF
TGTGCCAGCAGCATACCGACAGTTGGATCCAATGAGCAGTTCTTC